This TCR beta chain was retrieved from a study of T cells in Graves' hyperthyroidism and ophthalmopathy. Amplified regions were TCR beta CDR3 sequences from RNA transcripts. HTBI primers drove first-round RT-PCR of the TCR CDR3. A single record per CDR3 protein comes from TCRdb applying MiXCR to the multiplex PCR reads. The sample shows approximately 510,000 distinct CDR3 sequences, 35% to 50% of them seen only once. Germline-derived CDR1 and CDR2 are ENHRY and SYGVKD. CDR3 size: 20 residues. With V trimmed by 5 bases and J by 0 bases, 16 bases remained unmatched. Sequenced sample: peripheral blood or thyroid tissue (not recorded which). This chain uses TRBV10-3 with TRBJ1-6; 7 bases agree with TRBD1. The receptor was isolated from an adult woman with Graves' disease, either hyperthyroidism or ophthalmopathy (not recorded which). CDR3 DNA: TGTGCCATCAGTCCCGGACCAGGGGGACCAACGAGCTCCTATAATTCACCCCTCCACTTT. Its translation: CAISPGPGGPTSSYNSPLHF.